The rows below give T cell receptor beta chains drawn from one sample of a study of blood T cell repertoires in COVID-19. The table came from immunoSEQ multiplex PCR; TCRdb's copy has only in-frame clones and leaves some out. This table holds roughly 32,000 clones, approximately 77% found once. The sample was peripheral blood. These receptors all come from a human donor in a cohort sampled during active COVID-19. Each CDR3 is given with its conserved first and last residue. The order of the fields is clone size, D gene, V gene, J gene, CDR3 DNA, CDR3 protein. D genes are given only for firm matches. Clone size appears in some rows only: once, few, many, or a class for an expanded clone.

size: NA; D: NA; V: TRBV5-8; J: TRBJ2-5; DNA: TGTGCCAGCAGCTTGGGCGTGACCCAGTACTTC; CDR3: CASSLGVTQYF
size: few; D: NA; V: TRBV5-4; J: TRBJ1-1; DNA: TGTGCCAGCAGCAGACAGTTGAACACTGAAGCTTTCTTT; CDR3: CASSRQLNTEAFF
size: NA; D: TRBD1; V: TRBV11-2; J: TRBJ1-5; DNA: TGTGCCAGCAGCCGACAGGGATCCACTCAGCCCCAGCATTTT; CDR3: CASSRQGSTQPQHF
size: NA; D: TRBD2; V: TRBV7-9; J: TRBJ2-5; DNA: TGTGCCAGCAGCCTAAAGCTGGCGGGGGTAGAGACCCAGTACTTC; CDR3: CASSLKLAGVETQYF
size: NA; D: TRBD1; V: TRBV10-3; J: TRBJ2-5; DNA: TGTGCCATCAGTGCCCGGACAGGGATCCAAGAGACCCAGTACTTC; CDR3: CAISARTGIQETQYF
size: NA; D: NA; V: TRBV5-6; J: TRBJ2-7; DNA: TGTGCCAGCAGCTTGGGAGGGCCGCTGAGGGAGCAGTACTTC; CDR3: CASSLGGPLREQYF
size: medium-sized; D: NA; V: TRBV20-1; J: TRBJ1-1; DNA: TGCAGTGCCAGGATTCTGTCTGAAGCTTTCTTT; CDR3: CSARILSEAFF
size: NA; D: NA; V: TRBV21-1; J: TRBJ1-1; DNA: TGTGCCAGCAGCAAAAGTAAGATTCGGGGGAACACTGAAGCTTTCTTT; CDR3: CASSKSKIRGNTEAFF
size: NA; D: TRBD2; V: TRBV5-4; J: TRBJ2-1; DNA: TGTGCCAGCAGCCCGGGACTAGCGGAGCCCCTCCGTTACAATGAGCAGTTCTTC; CDR3: CASSPGLAEPLRYNEQFF
size: NA; D: NA; V: TRBV7-2; J: TRBJ2-7; DNA: TGTGCCAGCACCCCGGGTGGGTTAAACTACGAGCAGTACTTC; CDR3: CASTPGGLNYEQYF
size: NA; D: TRBD1; V: TRBV7-9; J: TRBJ2-5; DNA: TGTGCCAGCAGCTTGAAAGGGGGCCCGAGGGAGACCCAGTACTTC; CDR3: CASSLKGGPRETQYF
size: NA; D: TRBD2; V: TRBV11-2; J: TRBJ2-7; DNA: TGTGCCAGCAGCTTAGTACTGGGAGGGGACTCCTACGAGCAGTACTTC; CDR3: CASSLVLGGDSYEQYF
size: NA; D: NA; V: TRBV7-2; J: TRBJ2-5; DNA: TGTGCCAGCAGCTTAGGGTATCGTTCTAGTGGAGAGACCCAGTACTTC; CDR3: CASSLGYRSSGETQYF
size: NA; D: NA; V: TRBV2; J: TRBJ2-5; DNA: TGTGCCAGCAGGTTGTCTGAGACCCAGTACTTC; CDR3: CASRLSETQYF
size: NA; D: NA; V: TRBV18; J: TRBJ1-1; DNA: TGTGCCAGCTCACCGGGGCGGGGCCTTGACACTGAAGCTTTCTTT; CDR3: CASSPGRGLDTEAFF
size: NA; D: TRBD2; V: TRBV5-1; J: TRBJ2-3; DNA: TGCGCCAGCAGTCGTCTGTCGTCCACTAGCGATCCAGATACGCAGTATTTT; CDR3: CASSRLSSTSDPDTQYF
size: once; D: TRBD1; V: TRBV27; J: TRBJ2-2; DNA: TGTGCCAGCAGCCACAGGGGACAGGGCGGGGAGCTGTTTTTT; CDR3: CASSHRGQGGELFF
size: NA; D: TRBD1; V: TRBV19; J: TRBJ1-2; DNA: TGTGCCAGTAGTAGGACAGGCCCCTATGGCTACACCTTC; CDR3: CASSRTGPYGYTF
size: NA; D: NA; V: TRBV5-4; J: TRBJ1-6; DNA: TGTGCCAGCAGCTTGGCAGGGTTCTCCTATAATTCACCCCTCCACTTT; CDR3: CASSLAGFSYNSPLHF
size: medium-sized; D: TRBD1; V: TRBV7-6; J: TRBJ2-2; DNA: TGTGCCAGCAGCTTAGGCCAGGGGGCTTTGACCGGGGAGCTGTTTTTT; CDR3: CASSLGQGALTGELFF
size: NA; D: TRBD1; V: TRBV5-1; J: TRBJ1-6; DNA: TGCGCCAGCAGCTTGACGGGACAGGGGAATAATTCACCCCTCCACTTT; CDR3: CASSLTGQGNNSPLHF
size: NA; D: TRBD2; V: TRBV4-2; J: TRBJ2-3; DNA: TGTGCCAGCAGCCAAGAACCTAGCGGGAGTTGGAATACGCAGTATTTT; CDR3: CASSQEPSGSWNTQYF
size: NA; D: TRBD1; V: TRBV6-5; J: TRBJ1-2; DNA: TGTGCCAGCAGAGCCCGGACAGGCGGTAACTATGGCTACACCTTC; CDR3: CASRARTGGNYGYTF
size: NA; D: TRBD2; V: TRBV27; J: TRBJ2-7; DNA: TGTGCCACCCGACGGACTAGCGGTTCCTACGAGCAGTACTTC; CDR3: CATRRTSGSYEQYF
size: NA; D: NA; V: TRBV19; J: TRBJ1-3; DNA: TGTGCCAGTACGAGCTCTGGAAACACCATATATTTT; CDR3: CASTSSGNTIYF
size: NA; D: NA; V: TRBV28; J: TRBJ1-4; DNA: TGTGCCAGCAGTTCCATGGGGGGGTCAACTAATGAAAAACTGTTTTTT; CDR3: CASSSMGGSTNEKLFF
size: NA; D: NA; V: TRBV12-3/TRBV12-4; J: TRBJ1-2; DNA: TGTGCCAGCAGTCTGAGAGGAGACTATGGCTACACCTTC; CDR3: CASSLRGDYGYTF
size: medium-sized; D: TRBD2; V: TRBV25-1; J: TRBJ2-2; DNA: TGTGCCAGCAGTGTAGGACTAGGGAACACCGGGGAGCTGTTTTTT; CDR3: CASSVGLGNTGELFF
size: NA; D: TRBD2; V: TRBV7-2; J: TRBJ2-5; DNA: TGTGCCAGCAGCTTCCTAGCGGCTCAAGAGACCCAGTACTTC; CDR3: CASSFLAAQETQYF
size: few; D: NA; V: TRBV7-2; J: TRBJ2-3; DNA: TGTGCCAGCAGCCCGGGACTCTCCACAGATACGCAGTATTTT; CDR3: CASSPGLSTDTQYF
size: NA; D: TRBD2; V: TRBV9; J: TRBJ2-4; DNA: TGTGCCAGCAGCGTAGACCCGCCTAGCGGTCCCAAAAACATTCAGTACTTC; CDR3: CASSVDPPSGPKNIQYF
size: NA; D: NA; V: TRBV5-1; J: TRBJ1-4; DNA: TGCGCCAGCAGTAGACGGGGGGCAACTAATGAAAAACTGTTTTTT; CDR3: CASSRRGATNEKLFF
size: NA; D: TRBD2; V: TRBV27; J: TRBJ2-2; DNA: TGTGCCAGCAGTTTAGGGACTAGGAGGACCGGGGAGCTGTTTTTT; CDR3: CASSLGTRRTGELFF
size: once; D: NA; V: TRBV6-5; J: TRBJ2-7; DNA: TGTGCCAGCAGTTACTCGAGCCAGGGCGGTAACGAGCAGTACTTC; CDR3: CASSYSSQGGNEQYF
size: NA; D: TRBD1; V: TRBV2; J: TRBJ2-5; DNA: TGTGCCAGCAGTACGACAGGGTTGGAGACCCAGTACTTC; CDR3: CASSTTGLETQYF
size: NA; D: TRBD2; V: TRBV7-2; J: TRBJ2-3; DNA: TGTGCCAGCAGCTCTAGCGGAGAAAGCACAGATACGCAGTATTTT; CDR3: CASSSSGESTDTQYF